This TCR beta chain was retrieved from a study of Ad26.COV2.S vaccination and SARS-CoV-2 variants (dated by TCRdb to the early 2020s). Study-wide context: Donors in the vaccine arm were drawn from COV1001, a multicentre, randomized, double-blind, placebo-controlled phase I-IIa trial testing Ad26.COV2.S in healthy adults. Participants in the trial were split at random into five groups of five each, receiving low-dose or high-dose Ad26.COV2.S once or twice, or else placebo on both occasions. TCRbeta repertoire sequencing was used to assess the specificity and breadth of SARS-CoV-2-reactive T cell receptors after Ad26.COV2.S vaccination. A total of 32 samples were included in the TCR-sequenced set, comprising 19 Ad26.COV2.S vaccine recipients, 5 placebo recipients and 8 SARS-CoV-2 convalescent individuals. Dosing of Ad26.COV2.S was intramuscular, at either 5x10^10 or 1x10^11 viral particles, delivered as one shot or as two shots spaced 56 days apart. Blinding of investigators to trial group allocation was maintained during experiments and outcome assessment.

Overall results and qualifications from the work: Vaccine and placebo recipients had similar non-spike TCR breadth, a finding consistent with the vaccine containing only spike. Substantial breadth of spike-specific CD8+ and CD4+ T cell responses was reported after vaccination. The authors noted that the TCR breadth and depth analyses may have underestimated total T cell responses. Comparing responses between vaccine doses or regimens was not something the study was powered to do. Ad26.COV2.S recipients had higher spike-specific TCR breadth than placebo recipients (P = 0.0014).

The sample's treatment or condition label, decoded: 15 to 20 received Ad26.COV2.S at low or high dose, single or two shots; 5 received placebo; per-sample allocation not given. Repertoires of vaccine and placebo recipients were sequenced from samples collected on day 63 after the first injection. Cohort 1b enrolled about two dozen adults aged 18-55 years at a single site in Boston, USA, between 29 July and 7 August 2020. As a vaccine, Ad26.COV2.S was a replication-incompetent adenovirus type 26 vector that expressed a prefusion-stabilized SARS-CoV-2 spike protein derived from the original Wuhan strain. This clone was seen just once. Its antigen remains unidentified. No base qualities exist here, and no much larger clone lies one base off it. The sample holds other DNA sequences that translate to the same CDR3. The immunoSEQ Assay was the method used to sequence TCRbeta CDR3 regions. After extraction, genomic DNA underwent amplification by bias-controlled multiplex PCR, followed by high-throughput sequencing. In the source study's methods: Collapsing and filtering of sequences were performed to quantify the absolute abundance of each unique TCRbeta CDR3 region. T cell fraction was estimated by normalizing TCRbeta template counts to usable DNA, which was measured by amplifying reference genes present in all nucleated cells. Repertoire TCRs were annotated as SARS-CoV-2-specific by exact matching of V gene, CDR3 amino acid sequence and J gene to a known reactive TCR set. The reference SARS-CoV-2 TCR set was derived from MIRA and filtered for enrichment in COVID-19-positive ImmuneCODE repertoires, a step that removed public or cross-reactive TCRs. Based on the MIRA antigens, annotated TCRs were further analysed at the level of specific ORF or position within ORF. Breadth was defined as the number of annotated unique rearrangements divided by the total number of unique productive rearrangements, and depth was defined as the summed frequency of the annotated unique rearrangements. TCR breadth was compared between groups using two-sided Wilcoxon rank-sum tests. Not all clones reach the TCRdb copy of this immuneACCESS table, which keeps in-frame sequences only. Checked studies attribute under half of the gap to unresolved V genes and leave the rest unexplained. D and trimming were read from the DNA, whereas the V and J calls and clone size are those reported in that table. In this sample the table shows a few hundred thousand clones, about 89% of which occur a single time. The ten most abundant clones make up around 1.8% of the sample.

The TCR sequence derives from a person aged 18-60 years who received the Ad26.COV2.S COVID-19 vaccine or a placebo. The sequences come from peripheral blood, collected in a trial of Ad26.COV2.S vaccine versus placebo.

The nucleotide sequence is TGTGCCAGCAGCTTAACGTCCGACAATGAGCAGTTCTTC. The encoded protein is CASSLTSDNEQFF. The V and J segments used are TRBV7-3 and TRBJ2-1; the D gene cannot be resolved reliably. Measured from the cysteine to the phenylalanine, the CDR3 is 13 residues long. Just CDR3 DNA is preserved here, 39 bases in frame from base 1. V is pared back by 0 bases and J by 5 bases, with 5 bases lying between the germline termini. The germline V gene provides CDR1 SGHTA and CDR2 FQGTGA.